These 19 T cell receptor beta chains came from one sample sequenced in a study of molecular identifiers for immune sequencing clone quantification. TCRdb used MiXCR to reprocess the PCR reads, holding one entry per CDR3 protein. The sample has some 66,000 distinct CDR3 sequences, about a fifth seen once. Sequenced: naive CD8+ T cells from blood, with Jurkat cell RNA spiked in. Subset: FACS-sorted CD8+CD4-CCR7+CD45RA+ naive T cells. These receptors were obtained from a human donor in good health. Some libraries in this study had Jurkat cell RNA spiked in.

This clonotype occurred many times. The chain combines TRBV30 with TRBJ1-3, with D possibly TRBD1 on 5 matching bases. Germline V lookup: CDR1 GTSNPN, CDR2 SVGIG (reference sequence). The CDR3 consists of 16 residues. Trimming cost V 6 bases and J 1 base, with 19 bases left between them. The CDR3 coding sequence is TGTGCCTGTATAGGACTCAGGGACTTTTCTGGAAACACCATATATTTT. It yields the protein CACIGLRDFSGNTIYF.

This clonotype was recorded at least ten times. The J gene is TRBJ2-7, the V gene TRBV28; a possible D gene is TRBD2 (5 bases). The germline V gene has CDR1 MDHEN and CDR2 SYDVKM. Trimming shortened V by 1 base and J by 0 bases, and 16 bases separated the two germline ends. The CDR3 loop spans 17 amino acids. The CDR3 DNA is TGTGCCAGCAGTTTATTATCTCGGGGAACATACTCCTACGAGCAGTACTTC. Amino acids: CASSLLSRGTYSYEQYF.

The chain uses TRBV24-1 and TRBJ1-3; no definite D call. Trimming stripped 2 bases from V and 3 bases from J, with 1 base between. The CDR3 extends over 12 amino acids. Germline V gene data show CDR1 as KGHDR and CDR2 as SFDVKD. CDR3 coding DNA: TGTGCCACCAGTGATTATGGAAACACCATATATTTT. Protein: CATSDYGNTIYF.

This clonotype has at least ten counts. J is TRBJ2-3 and V is TRBV11-2; D gene ambiguous. Per germline, CDR1 SGHAT and CDR2 FQNNGV. The CDR3 loop spans 14 amino acids. The V and J ends lost 6 bases and 4 bases respectively, with 14 bases between them. The CDR3 DNA is TGTGCCAGCAGGCTCCTGGAGCCGGCAGATACGCAGTATTTT. It translates to CASRLLEPADTQYF.

This clonotype was seen a handful of times. CDR3 bases: TGTGCCAGCAGCCAAGATGGGGCTAGAACATGGTTGTATGAGCAGTTCTTC. Its translation is CASSQDGARTWLYEQFF. This chain joins TRBV3-1 and TRBJ2-1; a weak D match, TRBD1 (5 bases). The CDR3 is 17 residues long. V lost 0 bases, J lost 8 bases, and 20 bases lay in between. Germline V lookup: CDR1 LGHDT, CDR2 YNNKEL (reference sequence).

This clonotype was observed a handful of times. The CDR3 is CASSPPGTSGINEQFF. The CDR3 nucleotides are TGTGCCAGCAGCCCTCCCGGGACTAGCGGGATCAATGAGCAGTTCTTC. V usage is TRBV7-9 and J usage is TRBJ2-1; 13 bases are shared with TRBD2. Trimming cost V 5 bases and J 6 bases; bases outside gene matches: 7. Germline V gene data show CDR1 as SEHNR and CDR2 as FQNEAQ (reference sequence). The CDR3 length is 16 residues.

This clonotype came up many times. The chain has TRBV20-1 and TRBJ2-3; 7 positions agree with TRBD2. The CDR3 totals 15 residues. J gave up 7 bases and V 0 bases, and 10 bases lay outside the gene matches. Germline values: CDR1 DFQATT, CDR2 SNEGSKA (reference sequence). Here the CDR3 DNA reads TGCAGTGCTAGAGACCCAGCGGGAATCCGAAATACGCAGTATTTT. Protein sequence: CSARDPAGIRNTQYF.

This clonotype was detected ten times or more. V usage is TRBV12-5 and J usage is TRBJ1-3, with D unresolved. Germline V gene sequence: CDR1 LGHNT, CDR2 FRNRAP. The CDR3 spans 15 residues. Trimming took off 1 base at V and 0 bases at J, with 7 bases between the two ends. CDR3: CASGLGAGSGNTIYF. The CDR3 coding sequence is TGTGCTAGTGGTTTGGGGGCCGGCTCTGGAAACACCATATATTTT.

This clonotype was seen many times. The rearrangement uses TRBV20-1 and TRBJ2-1; 13 nucleotides match TRBD2. The V and J ends lost 0 bases and 8 bases, in that order; junction bases with no gene match: 10. Germline values: CDR1 DFQATT, CDR2 SNEGSKA (reference sequence). The CDR3 is made up of 17 amino acids. The CDR3 is CSARDLGLAGYGDEQFF. Written as DNA, the CDR3 is TGCAGTGCTAGAGATCTGGGACTAGCGGGGTACGGCGATGAGCAGTTCTTC.

A few counts support this clonotype. V and J are TRBV10-3 and TRBJ2-3; the D gene is possibly TRBD2 (5 bases). The V end lost 6 bases, the J end lost 0 bases, and 16 bases lay between the germline ends. Looked up from germline, CDR1 is ENHRY and CDR2 is SYGVKD. The CDR3 is 16 amino acids. CDR3: CAISTGDATSTDTQYF. As DNA, the CDR3 is TGTGCCATCAGCACCGGGGATGCAACAAGCACAGATACGCAGTATTTT.

This clonotype has ten or more counts. The rearrangement links TRBV4-1 to TRBJ1-4; D not resolved. Germline V gene sequence: CDR1 MGHRA, CDR2 YSYEKL. V lost 4 bases to trimming and J lost 8 bases, with 11 bases between them. The CDR3 is made up of 13 amino acids. The CDR3 spells CASSPSLIEKLFF. CDR3 sequence (DNA): TGCGCCAGCAGCCCCAGTCTTATCGAAAAACTGTTTTTT.

The sample holds many counts of this clonotype. The chain combines TRBV7-6 with TRBJ2-1; 7 nucleotides align to TRBD2. J was trimmed by 8 bases and V by 1 base; bases with no gene match: 14. Germline V gene data show CDR1 as SGHVS and CDR2 as FNYEAQ. The CDR3 is made up of 17 amino acids. In DNA form, the CDR3 reads TGTGCCAGCAGCTTAGGGCTAGCGGACTCTTTTAGCTATGAGCAGTTCTTC. Encoded protein: CASSLGLADSFSYEQFF.

This clonotype was seen a handful of times. The chain couples TRBV28 to TRBJ2-3; D uncertain. This CDR3 spans 15 amino acids. V was pared by 6 bases and J by 1 base, with 14 bases between. The germline CDR1 and CDR2 sequences are MDHEN and SYDVKM. CDR3 bases: TGTGCCAGCAGCCTTTTTGCAGGTGGCACAGATACGCAGTATTTT. This sequence encodes CASSLFAGGTDTQYF. The complete variable domain, with remaining parts taken from reference TRBV28 and TRBJ2-3, reads DVKVTQSSRYLVKRTGEKVFLECVQDMDHENMFWYRQDPGLGLRLIYFSYDVKMKEKGDIPEGYSVSREKKERFSLILESASTNQTSMYLCASSLFAGGTDTQYFGPGTRLTVL.

V usage is TRBV19 and J usage is TRBJ1-1, with 10 bases matching TRBD1. The CDR3 extends over 12 amino acids. V dropped 6 bases and J dropped 8; count of bases not matched to a gene: 3. Germline assignment: CDR1 LNHDA and CDR2 SQIVND (reference sequence). CDR3 loop: CASRTGGGEAFF. In nucleotides, the CDR3 is TGTGCCAGTAGGACAGGGGGCGGAGAAGCTTTCTTT.

In its sample, this clonotype was seen many times. The chain carries TRBV29-1 and TRBJ2-7; 9 positions match TRBD1. Per germline, CDR1 SQVTM and CDR2 ANQGSEA. The CDR3 loop spans 15 amino acids. With V trimmed by 2 bases and J by 2 bases, 7 bases remained unmatched. The CDR3 DNA follows: TGCAGCGTTGAAAGACGGGACAGGGCAACCTACGAGCAGTACTTC. The encoded protein is CSVERRDRATYEQYF.

As for this clonotype: At one of its ends the junction is not consistent with the germline gene, which may arise from a read error. The rearrangement joins TRBV5-3 to TRBJ1-1; TRBD1 aligns across 7 bases. TRBV5-3 is flagged as an ORF with uncertain function. The CDR3 spans 14 residues. The CDR3 sequence: CASADRVTNTEASF. CDR3 bases: TGTGCCAGTGCAGACAGGGTAACGAACACTGAAGCTTCCTTT.

The table lists this clonotype with a count of one. At one of its ends the junction is not consistent with the germline gene, which may arise from a read error. The V call is TRBV15, the J call TRBJ1-1, with 10 bases lining up with TRBD1. There are 15 residues in the CDR3. CDR1 LNHNV and CDR2 YYDKDF come from the germline V gene (reference sequence). For the CDR3, the DNA is TGTGCCACCATAGGGAGGAGACAGGGGGCGACTGAAGCTTTCTTC. This translates into CATIGRRQGATEAFF.

This chain connects TRBV6-2 or TRBV6-3 to TRBJ2-7, with D perhaps TRBD2 (6 bases). CDR1 and CDR2 from the germline V gene are MNHEY and SVGEGT. The CDR3 contains 13 residues. V shed 10 bases and J shed 3 bases, with 16 bases lying between them. The CDR3 region has the DNA TGTGCCAACGGTTACTCCGGGAGCTACGAGCAGTACTTC. Residues: CANGYSGSYEQYF.

This clonotype occurred a few times. The chain recombines TRBV13 with TRBJ2-7; no clear D. V shed 1 base and J shed 2 bases, with 9 bases lying between them. The germline V gene encodes CDR1 PRHDT and CDR2 FYEKMQ (reference sequence). The CDR3 is 14 residues long. CDR3 nucleotides: TGTGCCAGCAGCTTAGCGGCGAATCCCTACGAGCAGTACTTC. Translating gives CASSLAANPYEQYF.